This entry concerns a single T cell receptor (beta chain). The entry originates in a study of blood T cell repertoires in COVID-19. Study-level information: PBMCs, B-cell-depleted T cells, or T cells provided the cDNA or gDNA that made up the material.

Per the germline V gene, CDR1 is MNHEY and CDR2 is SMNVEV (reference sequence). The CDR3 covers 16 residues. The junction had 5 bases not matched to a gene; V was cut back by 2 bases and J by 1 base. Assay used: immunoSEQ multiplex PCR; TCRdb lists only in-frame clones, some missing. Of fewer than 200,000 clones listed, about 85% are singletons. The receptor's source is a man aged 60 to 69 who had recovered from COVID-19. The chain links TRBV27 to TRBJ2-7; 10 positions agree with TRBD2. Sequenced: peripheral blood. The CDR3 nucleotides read TGTGCCAGCAGTTTACAAGGGACTAGCGTATCCTACGAGCAGTACTTC. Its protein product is CASSLQGTSVSYEQYF.